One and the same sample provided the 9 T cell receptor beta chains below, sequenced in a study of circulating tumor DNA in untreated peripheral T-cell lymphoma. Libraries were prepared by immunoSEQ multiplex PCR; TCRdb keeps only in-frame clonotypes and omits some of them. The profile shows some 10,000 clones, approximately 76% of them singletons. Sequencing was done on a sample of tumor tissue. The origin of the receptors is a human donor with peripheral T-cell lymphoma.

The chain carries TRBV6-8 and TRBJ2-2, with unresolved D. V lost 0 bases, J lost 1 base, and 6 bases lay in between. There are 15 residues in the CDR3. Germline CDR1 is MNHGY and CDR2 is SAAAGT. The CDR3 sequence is CASSYSRKNTGELFF. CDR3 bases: TGTGCCAGCAGTTACTCTCGAAAGAACACCGGGGAGCTGTTTTTT.

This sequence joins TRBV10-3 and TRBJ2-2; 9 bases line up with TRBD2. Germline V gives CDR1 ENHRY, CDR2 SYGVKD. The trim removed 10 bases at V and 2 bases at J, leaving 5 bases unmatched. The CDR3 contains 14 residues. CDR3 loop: CATRGGDNTGELFF. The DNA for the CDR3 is TGTGCCACCCGCGGGGGGGACAACACCGGGGAGCTGTTTTTT.

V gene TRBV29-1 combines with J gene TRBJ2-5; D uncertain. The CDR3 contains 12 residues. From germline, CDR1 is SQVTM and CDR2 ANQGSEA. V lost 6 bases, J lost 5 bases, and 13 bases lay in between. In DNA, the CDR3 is TGCAGCGTAATAGCATTGGATGAGACCCAGTACTTC. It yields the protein CSVIALDETQYF. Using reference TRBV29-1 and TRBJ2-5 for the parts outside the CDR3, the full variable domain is SAVISQKPSRDICQRGTSLTIQCQVDSQVTMMFWYRQQPGQSLTLIATANQGSEATYESGFVIDKFPISRPNLTFSTLTVSNMSPEDSSIYLCSVIALDETQYFGPGTRLLVL.

CDR3 bases: TGCGCCAGCAGCCCTTCAGCGGGTCACCCAGCAAACATAGAGACCCAGTACTTC. Translating gives CASSPSAGHPANIETQYF. The J gene is TRBJ2-5, the V gene TRBV4-3; weak D call: TRBD2 (6 bases). The germline V and J ends were trimmed by 4 bases and 4 bases, with 25 bases remaining between them. This CDR3 is built from 18 residues. CDR1 is LGHNA, CDR2 YSLEER, per germline.

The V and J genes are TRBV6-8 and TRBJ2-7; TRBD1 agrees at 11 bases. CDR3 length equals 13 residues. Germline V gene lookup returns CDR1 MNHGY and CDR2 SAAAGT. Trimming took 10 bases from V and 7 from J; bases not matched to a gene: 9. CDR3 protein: CAIMRDRGKEQYF. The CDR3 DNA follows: TGTGCCATCATGAGGGACAGGGGGAAGGAGCAGTACTTC.

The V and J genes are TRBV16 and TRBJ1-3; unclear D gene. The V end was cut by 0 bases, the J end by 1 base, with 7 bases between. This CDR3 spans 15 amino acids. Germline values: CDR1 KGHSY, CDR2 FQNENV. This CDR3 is CASSQSPGSGNTIYF. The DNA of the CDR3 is TGTGCCAGCAGCCAATCGCCGGGGTCTGGAAACACCATATATTTT.

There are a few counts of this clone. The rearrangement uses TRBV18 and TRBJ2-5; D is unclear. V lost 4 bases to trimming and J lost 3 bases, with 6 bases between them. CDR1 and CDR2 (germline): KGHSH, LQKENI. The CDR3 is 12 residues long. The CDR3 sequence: CASSLLKETQYF. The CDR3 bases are TGTGCCAGCTCACTACTAAAAGAGACCCAGTACTTC. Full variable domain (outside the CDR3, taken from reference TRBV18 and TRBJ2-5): NAGVMQNPRHLVRRRGQEARLRCSPMKGHSHVYWYRQLPEEGLKFMVYLQKENIIDESGMPKERFSAEFPKEGPSILRIQQVVRGDSAAYFCASSLLKETQYFGPGTRLLVL.

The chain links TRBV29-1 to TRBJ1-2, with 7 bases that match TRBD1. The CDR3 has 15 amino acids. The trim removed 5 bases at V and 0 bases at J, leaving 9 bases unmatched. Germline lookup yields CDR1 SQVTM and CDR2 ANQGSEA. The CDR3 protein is CSVLQGDLANYGYTF. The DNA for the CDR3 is TGCAGCGTTCTCCAGGGGGACTTAGCTAACTATGGCTACACCTTC.

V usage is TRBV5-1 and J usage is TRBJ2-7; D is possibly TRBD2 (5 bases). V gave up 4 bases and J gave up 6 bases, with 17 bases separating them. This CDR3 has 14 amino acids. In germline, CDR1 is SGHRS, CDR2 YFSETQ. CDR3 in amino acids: CASSRTRISVEQYF. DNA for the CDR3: TGCGCCAGCAGCCGCACTAGAATCTCCGTCGAGCAGTACTTC.